The 25 T cell receptor beta chains reported below all come from one sample, sequenced in a study of T cell clonality in common variable immunodeficiency. Clones were read by immunoSEQ multiplex PCR, and TCRdb kept only the in-frame ones, dropping some. Observed are 25,000 to 35,000 clones, no singletons, with the top ten taking around 4.5%. The sequencing sample was made of peripheral blood mononuclear cells. The receptor source for this set is a person aged 18 to 69 in good health.

Ten or more counts support this clone. The CDR3 extends 3 residues past the end of the read, so its final part is completed from the germline J gene. This chain joins TRBV5-1 and TRBJ1-4; D is possibly TRBD1 (5 bases). Germline assignment: CDR1 SGHRS and CDR2 YFSETQ. CDR3 length equals 13 residues. The ends were cut back, 0 bases at V and 6 bases at J, with 6 bases in the middle. CDR3 region: CASSLGGDEKLFF. The sequenced CDR3 bases are TGCGCCAGCAGCTTGGGGGGGGATGAAAAA.

In its sample, this clone was seen a few times. This could be a read error, since a much larger clone is one nucleotide away. The CDR3 goes on 3 residues after the read ends, and that part is filled in from the germline J gene. The identical CDR3 is also encoded by other nucleotide sequences in the sample. The chain joins TRBV19 to TRBJ1-3, with D possibly matching TRBD1 (5 bases). Germline lookup yields CDR1 LNHDA and CDR2 SQIVND (reference sequence). CDR3 length: 13 residues. The CDR3: CASSQGSGNTIYF. The CDR3 DNA, read in part, is TGTGCCAGTAGTCAGGGTTCAGGAAACACA.

The table lists this clone with many counts. Sequencing ends 3 residues short of the CDR3 end; the germline J gene provides the rest. The chain couples TRBV6-2 or TRBV6-3 to TRBJ2-7; 7 bases are a match to TRBD2. This CDR3 contains 14 residues. CDR1 and CDR2 (germline): MNHEY, SVGEGT. V dropped 5 bases and J dropped 3; count of bases not matched to a gene: 7. The CDR3 protein is CASSPIAGVYEQYF. The CDR3 DNA, read in part, is TGTGCCAGCAGTCCTATAGCGGGTGTCTACGAG.

On this clone itself: The read stops 3 residues short of the end of the CDR3; the missing end is completed from the germline J gene. J is TRBJ1-3 and V is TRBV5-1; TRBD1 agrees at 7 bases. The germline V gene encodes CDR1 SGHRS and CDR2 YFSETQ. The CDR3 consists of 13 residues. The trim removed 5 bases at V and 6 bases at J, leaving 5 bases unmatched. This CDR3 is CASRGGSVNTIYF. CDR3 DNA, as far as it was read: TGCGCCAGCAGAGGGGGCTCGGTAAACACC.

This clone was detected ten times or more. The read ends 3 residues before the CDR3 terminus; that terminus is restored from the germline J gene. The rearrangement links TRBV20-1 to TRBJ1-4; D gene unclear. V dropped 5 bases and J dropped 5 bases, with 12 bases sitting between them. Per the germline V gene, CDR1 is DFQATT and CDR2 is SNEGSKA (reference sequence). The CDR3 totals 13 residues. This chain's CDR3 is CSAQAGGNEKLFF. The sequenced part of the CDR3 DNA is TGCAGTGCTCAGGCTGGCGGGAATGAAAAA.

On this clone itself: The read falls 3 residues short of the CDR3 end, and the missing part is taken from the germline J gene. This chain connects TRBV7-2 to TRBJ2-5, with 10 bases aligning to TRBD1. The CDR3 length is 15 residues. V shed 5 bases, J shed 5 bases, and the junction held 8 bases outside the gene matches. Germline V CDR1 and CDR2: SGHTA, FQGNSA. CDR3 bases read: TGTGCCAGCAGCGTACCGGGACAGGGGTCGGAGACC. Amino acids: CASSVPGQGSET. Given in full, the CDR3 is CASSVPGQGSETQYF.

This clone was seen repeatedly, ten times or more. The missing CDR3 end, 3 residues past where the read stops, is filled in from the germline J gene. The gene calls are TRBV7-3 and TRBJ2-3; 7 nucleotides align to TRBD1. This CDR3 spans 14 amino acids. Trimming at V came to 4 bases and at J to 0 bases, leaving 1 base not matched to a gene. From germline, CDR1 is SGHTA and CDR2 FQGTGA. The sequenced CDR3 bases are TGTGCCAGCAGCTCGACAGGGAGCACAGATACG. It encodes CASSSTGSTDT. The full CDR3 reads CASSSTGSTDTQYF. The full variable domain, in which reference TRBV7-3 and TRBJ2-3 provide the parts outside the CDR3, is GAGVSQTPSNKVTEKGKYVELRCDPISGHTALYWYRQSLGQGPEFLIYFQGTGAADDSGLPNDRFFAVRPEGSVSTLKIQRTERGDSAVYLCASSSTGSTDTQYFGPGTRLTVL.

This clone was picked up many times. The missing CDR3 end, 3 residues past where the read stops, is filled in from the germline J gene. The sample carries other DNA sequences with the same CDR3. This sequence joins TRBV20-1 and TRBJ1-2; 8 nucleotides agree with TRBD1. The CDR3 has 13 residues. The germline gives CDR1 DFQATT, CDR2 SNEGSKA (reference sequence). Unmatched junction bases numbered 7, after V lost 6 bases and J lost 4 bases. The CDR3: CSAQEQGGYGYTF. The covered CDR3 bases are TGCAGTGCCCAGGAACAGGGGGGCTATGGC.

In its sample, this clone was seen many times. The observed sequence ends 3 residues before the CDR3 terminus, with the missing tail filled in from the germline J gene. The chain employs TRBV20-1 and TRBJ2-7, with D perhaps TRBD2 (6 bases). Germline V gene data show CDR1 as DFQATT and CDR2 as SNEGSKA (reference sequence). The CDR3 is 13 residues long. Trimming took 6 bases from V and 3 from J, leaving 15 bases between them. The CDR3 region is CSATHGLFYEQYF. CDR3 bases read: TGCAGTGCAACCCACGGACTATTCTACGAG.

This clone has a handful of counts. The DNA ends 3 residues before the CDR3 does, and the rest of the CDR3 is filled in from the germline J gene. The V gene is TRBV7-9, the J gene TRBJ1-6; TRBD1 might be the D (6 bases). CDR3 size: 14 residues. Germline V CDR1 and CDR2: SEHNR, FQNEAQ (reference sequence). The CDR3 sequence is CASSFWTDSSTLHF. The CDR3 bases that were read are TGTGCCAGCAGCTTTTGGACAGATTCGTCGACC.

This clone appeared many times. Coverage ceases 3 residues before the CDR3 finishes, and the germline J gene fills in the end. J is TRBJ1-1 and V is TRBV10-3; TRBD1 is a possible D gene (6 bases). Trimming cost V 6 bases and J 2 bases, with 13 bases left between them. CDR3 length equals 14 residues. Germline lookup yields CDR1 ENHRY and CDR2 SYGVKD. CDR3 bases read: TGTGCCATCAGAAAGGGGGTTTTAAACACTGAA. Encoded protein: CAIRKGVLNTE. The whole CDR3 sequence is CAIRKGVLNTEAFF.

This clone was counted only a few times. The part of the CDR3 DNA that was read is TGCGCCAGCAGCTTTGGGGGGTTTGTGGATGAAAAG. This encodes CASSFGGFVDEK. The CDR3 in its entirety is CASSFGGFVDEKLFF. The rearrangement joins TRBV5-1 to TRBJ2-2, with TRBD2 as a possible D gene (6 bases). The CDR3 end lies 3 residues beyond the end of the read and is filled in from the germline J gene. Looked up from germline, CDR1 is SGHRS and CDR2 is YFSETQ. CDR3 length equals 15 residues.

This clone appeared many times. This CDR3 is CASSPNPHLSSTDTQYF. Partial CDR3 DNA: TGTGCCAGCAGCCCTAATCCGCACCTCTCTAGCACAGATACG. The rearrangement links TRBV7-3 to TRBJ2-3, with D hard to call. The read stops 3 residues short of the end of the CDR3; the missing end is completed from the germline J gene. Trimming took 5 bases from V and 0 from J, leaving 18 bases between them. Germline V CDR1 and CDR2: SGHTA, FQGTGA. The CDR3 sequence is 17 residues long.

The sample holds many counts of this clone. The CDR3 region is CASSLNPTPYYEQYF. CDR3 DNA, as far as it was read: TGTGCCAGCAGCTTAAACCCTACCCCTTACTACGAG. V and J are TRBV7-3 and TRBJ2-7; D is unclear. The read ends 3 residues before the CDR3 terminus; that terminus is restored from the germline J gene. With 1 base removed from V and 3 bases from J, the gap between germline ends came to 13 bases. The germline V gene encodes CDR1 SGHTA and CDR2 FQGTGA. There are 15 residues in the CDR3. Drawing the rest from reference TRBV7-3 and TRBJ2-7, the complete variable domain is GAGVSQTPSNKVTEKGKYVELRCDPISGHTALYWYRQSLGQGPEFLIYFQGTGAADDSGLPNDRFFAVRPEGSVSTLKIQRTERGDSAVYLCASSLNPTPYYEQYFGPGTRLTVT.

Details on this clone: The read stops 3 residues short of the end of the CDR3; the missing end is completed from the germline J gene. This chain connects TRBV5-1 to TRBJ2-7, with TRBD1 identical over 12 bases. The length of the CDR3 is 14 residues. The germline CDR1 and CDR2 sequences are SGHRS and YFSETQ. Trimming took 3 bases from V and 6 from J; bases not matched to a gene: 4. The CDR3 DNA, read in part, is TGCGCCAGCAGCTCGGGACAGGGGGCCCGCGAG. This translates into CASSSGQGARE. The entire CDR3 reads CASSSGQGAREQYF.

This clone was seen ten or more times. Sequencing ends 3 residues short of the CDR3 end; the germline J gene provides the rest. V gene TRBV6-7 combines with J gene TRBJ1-4; TRBD1 matches at 9 bases. TRBV6-7 is flagged as an ORF with uncertain function. With 2 bases clipped from V and 2 bases from J, the junction kept 6 bases outside the gene matches. This CDR3 region has 17 residues. CDR3: CASSYGDRETTNEKLFF. CDR3 DNA (partial): TGTGCCAGCAGTTACGGGGACAGGGAGACGACTAATGAAAAA.

This clone was picked up many times. The DNA ends 3 residues before the CDR3 does, and the rest of the CDR3 is filled in from the germline J gene. This chain links TRBV18 with TRBJ1-1, with a tentative D call TRBD1 (5 bases). Trimming removed 6 bases from V and 5 bases from J, with 10 bases in between. This CDR3 region has 12 residues. The germline gives CDR1 KGHSH, CDR2 LQKENI. The CDR3 sequence: CASSLDRTEAFF. The DNA read from the CDR3 is TGTGCCAGCTCCCTCGACAGAACTGAA.

Many counts were recorded for this clone. The read falls 3 residues short of the CDR3 end, and the missing part is taken from the germline J gene. This rearrangement joins TRBV9 to TRBJ2-7; tentatively, D is TRBD1 (6 bases). This CDR3 is 14 amino acids long. The germline gives CDR1 SGDLS, CDR2 YYNGEE. V was cut by 0 bases and J by 6 bases, with 13 bases left in between. Incomplete CDR3 DNA: TGTGCCAGCAGCGTAGCTTATAGAGGGGGCGAG. Protein product: CASSVAYRGGE. The CDR3 in full is CASSVAYRGGEQYF.

This clone has at least ten counts. The read terminates 3 residues ahead of where the CDR3 ends, so the germline J gene completes it. This chain joins TRBV7-9 and TRBJ1-2; no firm D call. This CDR3 is built from 14 residues. From germline, CDR1 is SEHNR and CDR2 FQNEAQ (reference sequence). The CDR3 here is CASSLVDQRGGYTF. The covered CDR3 bases are TGTGCCAGCAGCTTAGTTGACCAGCGGGGAGGC.

This clone was recorded at least ten times. The read terminates 3 residues before the CDR3 end, so the remaining end is supplied by the germline J gene. The V and J genes are TRBV9 and TRBJ2-5, with D perhaps assigned TRBD1 or TRBD2 (6 bases each). The V and J ends lost 0 bases and 4 bases respectively, with 10 bases between them. The CDR3 consists of 14 residues. Germline CDR1 is SGDLS and CDR2 is YYNGEE. The CDR3 here is CASSVDGGGETQYF. The covered CDR3 bases are TGTGCCAGCAGCGTAGATGGAGGGGGAGAGACC.

This clone was detected many times. The missing CDR3 end, 3 residues past where the read stops, is filled in from the germline J gene. The chain is built from TRBV28 and TRBJ2-1; possibly TRBD1 for D (6 bases). V dropped 2 bases and J dropped 6 bases, with 17 bases sitting between them. In germline, CDR1 is MDHEN, CDR2 SYDVKM. The CDR3 sequence is 16 residues long. CDR3 in amino acids: CASSLRFVGALNEQFF. The CDR3 bases that were read are TGTGCCAGCAGTTTAAGGTTTGTGGGGGCGCTCAATGAG. Full variable domain (outside the CDR3, taken from reference TRBV28 and TRBJ2-1): DVKVTQSSRYLVKRTGEKVFLECVQDMDHENMFWYRQDPGLGLRLIYFSYDVKMKEKGDIPEGYSVSREKKERFSLILESASTNQTSMYLCASSLRFVGALNEQFFGPGTRLTVL.

This clone was detected many times. The CDR3 end falls 3 residues outside the read, so it is completed with the germline J gene. The J gene is TRBJ2-4, the V gene TRBV10-3; D is perhaps TRBD2 (6 bases). CDR3 length equals 15 residues. The ends were cut back, 2 bases at V and 9 bases at J, with 17 bases in the middle. The germline V gene encodes CDR1 ENHRY and CDR2 SYGVKD. CDR3 sequence: CAISETGAPRGIQYF. The part of the CDR3 DNA that was read is TGTGCCATCAGTGAGACGGGAGCCCCTCGGGGCATT.

This clone was picked up many times. Coverage ceases 3 residues before the CDR3 finishes, and the germline J gene fills in the end. This rearrangement joins TRBV10-3 to TRBJ2-3; TRBD2 aligns across 7 bases. The CDR3 is 15 amino acids. Germline loops: CDR1 ENHRY, CDR2 SYGVKD. Trimming took 4 bases from V and 2 from J; bases not matched to a gene: 6. The CDR3 sequence is CAISASLADTDTQYF. CDR3 bases read: TGTGCCATCAGTGCCAGTCTAGCGGACACAGATACG.

In this sample, this clone turned up many times. The read ends 3 residues before the CDR3 terminus; that terminus is restored from the germline J gene. The V call is TRBV4-1, the J call TRBJ1-2; D perhaps matches TRBD1 (6 bases). The germline V and J ends were trimmed by 3 bases and 0 bases, with 11 bases remaining between them. Germline V gene sequence: CDR1 MGHRA, CDR2 YSYEKL. This CDR3 has 15 residues. This CDR3 is CASSQKEGANYGYTF. The DNA read from the CDR3 is TGCGCCAGCAGCCAGAAGGAGGGGGCTAACTATGGC.

This clone was counted between two and nine times. The junction and the germline gene differ at one end; a read error may be behind it. Read data end 3 residues before the CDR3 end; the end is taken from the germline J gene. The rearrangement uses TRBV7-7 and TRBJ2-1, with 16 nucleotides matching TRBD2. This CDR3 is 18 amino acids long. CDR1 and CDR2 (germline): SSHAT, FNYEAQ (reference sequence). The sequenced CDR3 bases are TGTGCTAGCAGCTCCCAGTGGGGGACTAGCGGGAGGGAGAATGAG. Encoded protein: CASSSQWGTSGRENE. The CDR3 in its entirety is CASSSQWGTSGRENEQFF.